At least ten counts were recorded for the clone carrying this TCR beta chain. This sample is part of a study of human T cells and chemical hapten exposure. Time point noted: patch test 1, 2 weeks after DPC sensitization. Described treatment: therapeutic diphenylcyclopropenone sensitization with weekly scalp DPC. MiXCR was run by TCRdb on the RACE reads, yielding one entry per CDR3 protein. The repertoire consists of 300,000 to 450,000 distinct CDR3 sequences, with 4.8% occurring once and the leading ten covering about 2.1%. Trimming shortened V by 2 bases and J by 4 bases, and 12 bases separated the two germline ends. CDR3 length: 14 residues. Germline CDR1 is SEHNR and CDR2 is FQNEAQ (reference sequence).

Specimen: whole blood, collected in connection with sensitization to the hapten diphenylcyclopropenone (DPC). V gene TRBV7-9 combines with J gene TRBJ2-7; tentatively, D is TRBD1 (6 bases). The receptor was isolated from a woman aged 50 to 60 with alopecia areata. Some clones in this sample may be carry-over from other donors' samples. CDR3 coding DNA: TGTGCCAGCAGCTTAAAAGACAGGAGATACGAGCAGTACTTC. Encoded protein: CASSLKDRRYEQYF.